One sample yielded the 28 T cell receptor beta chains listed below, sequenced in a study of blood T cell repertoires in COVID-19. Clones were read by immunoSEQ multiplex PCR, and TCRdb kept only the in-frame ones, dropping some. The table has tens of thousands of clones, around 92% seen once. Sequences were obtained from peripheral blood. The receptors originated from a man in his forties or fifties with COVID-19, enrolled during active disease.

This clone was seen just once. The V and J genes are TRBV19 and TRBJ2-6, with a weak D call TRBD1 (5 bases). Germline-derived CDR1 and CDR2 are LNHDA and SQIVND (reference sequence). Trimming pared 2 bases from V and 1 base from J, leaving 15 bases between. The CDR3 contains 18 residues. The CDR3 here is CASSIRQPLGSGANVLTF. The CDR3 nucleotides read TGTGCCAGTAGTATACGACAGCCCTTGGGGTCTGGGGCCAACGTCCTGACTTTC.

The V call is TRBV3-1 (or the pseudogene TRBV3-2), the J call TRBJ2-2, with a possible D match to TRBD1 (5 bases). The CDR3 is 15 residues long. Germline V lookup: CDR1 LGHDT, CDR2 YNNKEL (reference sequence). The V and J ends lost 1 base and 7 bases respectively, with 13 bases between them. The CDR3 reads CASSQALQGVGELFF. The CDR3 bases are TGTGCCAGCAGCCAAGCCCTTCAGGGCGTCGGGGAGCTGTTTTTT.

The chain joins TRBV7-3 to TRBJ1-6; D unclear. Trimming shortened V by 4 bases and J by 5 bases, and 6 bases separated the two germline ends. The CDR3 is 13 residues long. CDR1 is SGHTA and CDR2 is FQGTGA in the germline V gene. This chain's CDR3 is CASSYDNNSPLHF. In DNA, the CDR3 is TGTGCCAGCAGCTACGACAATAATTCACCCCTCCACTTT.

This chain links TRBV6-5 with TRBJ2-7; TRBD2 aligns across 8 bases. V lost 0 bases and J lost 2; bases outside the gene matches: 6. The CDR3 contains 16 residues. CDR1 and CDR2 from the germline V gene are MNHEY and SVGAGI. The CDR3 nucleotides are TGTGCCAGCAGTTACTCGTCTGCGGGGGGACCCTACGAGCAGTACTTC. This codes for CASSYSSAGGPYEQYF.

This clone has just a few counts. The chain combines TRBV19 with TRBJ2-7, with 8 nucleotides matching TRBD1. CDR1 and CDR2 (germline): LNHDA, SQIVND (reference sequence). This CDR3 region has 13 residues. The trim removed 3 bases at V and 3 bases at J, leaving 1 base unmatched. In DNA, the CDR3 is TGTGCCAGTAGTATCGGACAGGGCTACGAGCAGTACTTC. It specifies CASSIGQGYEQYF.

In this sample, this clone turned up once. The rearrangement links TRBV7-9 to TRBJ1-2; D perhaps matches TRBD1 (5 bases). CDR3 size: 15 residues. CDR1 SEHNR and CDR2 FQNEAQ come from the germline V gene (reference sequence). The V gene lost 3 bases and the J gene lost 3 bases, with 14 bases spanning the gap. The CDR3 sequence: CASSFQGVKDYGYTF. The CDR3 bases are TGTGCCAGCAGCTTCCAAGGGGTGAAGGACTATGGCTACACCTTC.

CDR3 region: CASSQDWTQGYGYTF. The DNA of the CDR3 is TGCGCCAGCAGCCAAGATTGGACGCAGGGGTATGGCTACACCTTC. The chain uses TRBV4-1 and TRBJ1-2, with D perhaps matching TRBD1 (6 bases). The CDR3 runs 15 residues. Trimming took 0 bases from V and 5 from J, leaving 13 bases between them. Germline CDR1 is MGHRA and CDR2 is YSYEKL.

This clone has a single count. The chain joins TRBV6-5 to TRBJ1-1; D is undetermined. The CDR3 has 16 residues. V lost 0 bases to trimming and J lost 4 bases, with 15 bases between them. Germline V gene sequence: CDR1 MNHEY, CDR2 SVGAGI. CDR3 nucleotide sequence: TGTGCCAGCAGTTACTCGCTTGGCCCGGGAGGCACTGAAGCTTTCTTT. As protein: CASSYSLGPGGTEAFF.

The chain is built from TRBV3-1 (or the pseudogene TRBV3-2) and TRBJ2-7; possibly TRBD2 for D (6 bases). With 1 base removed from V and 2 bases from J, the gap between germline ends came to 9 bases. The CDR3 is 14 residues long. Germline assignment: CDR1 LGHDT and CDR2 YNNKEL (reference sequence). The CDR3 sequence: CASSQGTTAYEQYF. The CDR3, as DNA: TGTGCCAGCAGCCAAGGGACTACCGCCTACGAGCAGTACTTC.

CDR3 residues: CASSYEGVTSNQPQHF. The CDR3 nucleotides read TGTGCCAGCAGTTACGAGGGGGTGACTAGCAATCAGCCCCAGCATTTT. This chain uses TRBV6-2 or TRBV6-3 with TRBJ1-5; weak D call: TRBD1 (6 bases). Between the trimmed V and J ends, which lost 2 bases and 0 bases, there was a span of 11 bases. This CDR3 region has 16 residues. Germline V lookup: CDR1 MNHEY, CDR2 SVGEGT.

The genes are TRBV4-1 and TRBJ1-2; 10 bases are a match to TRBD1. V was clipped by 4 bases and J by 7 bases; unmatched bases: 6. The CDR3 contains 14 residues. Germline V CDR1 and CDR2: MGHRA, YSYEKL. CDR3 sequence reads: CASSPDRGHGGYTF. Written as DNA, the CDR3 is TGCGCCAGCAGCCCCGACAGGGGGCATGGTGGCTACACCTTC.

The CDR3 bases are TGTGCCAGCAGCCCCGGGACGGGGGGAGAAAAACTGTTTTTT. Translating it yields CASSPGTGGEKLFF. The V gene is TRBV9, the J gene TRBJ1-4; D may be TRBD1 (5 bases). This CDR3 has 14 amino acids. V dropped 4 bases and J dropped 8 bases, with 15 bases sitting between them. Per the germline V gene, CDR1 is SGDLS and CDR2 is YYNGEE. Combining the CDR3 with reference TRBV9 and TRBJ1-4 gives the whole variable domain DSGVTQTPKHLITATGQRVTLRCSPRSGDLSVYWYQQSLDQGLQFLIQYYNGEERAKGNILERFSAQQFPDLHSELNLSSLELGDSALYFCASSPGTGGEKLFFGSGTQLSVL.

The rearrangement joins TRBV5-6 to TRBJ2-1; perhaps TRBD1 as D (6 bases). CDR1 is SGHDT and CDR2 is YYEEEE in the germline V gene. The ends were cut back, 3 bases at V and 1 base at J, with 17 bases in the middle. The length of the CDR3 is 17 residues. Here the CDR3 reads CASSSWHTGSSYNEQFF. The CDR3 nucleotides read TGTGCCAGCAGCTCCTGGCACACAGGGAGTTCCTACAATGAGCAGTTCTTC.

Written as DNA, the CDR3 is TGCAGTGCTAGACGGGGCTACACCTTC. This codes for CSARRGYTF. J is TRBJ1-2 and V is TRBV20-1; D not certain. Looked up from germline, CDR1 is DFQATT and CDR2 is SNEGSKA (reference sequence). The CDR3 is made up of 9 amino acids. Trimming pared 2 bases from V and 8 bases from J, leaving 3 bases between.

This chain links TRBV27 with TRBJ1-2; D is ambiguous. Germline V gene data show CDR1 as MNHEY and CDR2 as SMNVEV (reference sequence). The CDR3 consists of 15 residues. With 4 bases removed from V and 0 bases from J, the gap between germline ends came to 12 bases. CDR3 coding DNA: TGTGCCAGCAGTTCCCGGACGGGAGCTAACTATGGCTACACCTTC. It yields the protein CASSSRTGANYGYTF.

This clone has just a few counts. The chain carries TRBV15 and TRBJ2-7; 7 bases fit TRBD1. CDR1 LNHNV and CDR2 YYDKDF come from the germline V gene (reference sequence). V was clipped by 7 bases and J by 0 bases; unmatched bases: 6. This CDR3 spans 14 amino acids. The CDR3 sequence is CATTHRGLSYEQYF. CDR3 nucleotides: TGTGCCACCACCCACAGGGGCCTCTCCTACGAGCAGTACTTC.

The chain links TRBV5-1 to TRBJ2-2; 7 positions agree with TRBD2. The CDR3 consists of 13 residues. J lost 3 bases, V lost 4 bases, and 0 bases had no gene match. The germline gives CDR1 SGHRS, CDR2 YFSETQ. CDR3 nucleotides: TGCGCCAGCAGCCGGGAGGACACCGGGGAGCTGTTTTTT. This sequence encodes CASSREDTGELFF.

The chain recombines TRBV6-2 or TRBV6-3 with TRBJ2-5, with a weak D call TRBD2 (5 bases). The CDR3 consists of 12 residues. Germline-derived CDR1 and CDR2 are MNHEY and SVGEGT. V gave up 5 bases and J gave up 7 bases, with 11 bases separating them. Here the CDR3 DNA reads TGTGCCAGCAGTCTGGGTGGAGGGACCCAGTACTTC. As protein: CASSLGGGTQYF.

The CDR3 DNA reads TGTGCCAGCTCACGAGACAGTGAAGCTTTCTTT. As protein: CASSRDSEAFF. The chain links TRBV18 to TRBJ1-1, with D perhaps TRBD1 (5 bases). Germline assignment: CDR1 KGHSH and CDR2 LQKENI. V was pared by 4 bases and J by 7 bases, with 7 bases between. The CDR3 is 11 residues long.

This sequence joins TRBV19 and TRBJ2-1; 10 bases are a match to TRBD2. There are 19 residues in the CDR3. V lost 4 bases to trimming and J lost 0 bases; unmatched junction nucleotides: 12. Germline-derived CDR1 and CDR2 are LNHDA and SQIVND (reference sequence). The CDR3 coding sequence is TGTGCCAGTAGTAGCGCCCTTCTAGCGGGGGCAAACTCCTACAATGAGCAGTTCTTC. It encodes CASSSALLAGANSYNEQFF.

The chain joins TRBV13 to TRBJ1-1; D gene unclear. The CDR3 length is 14 residues. Germline V gene sequence: CDR1 PRHDT, CDR2 FYEKMQ (reference sequence). Trimming cost V 2 bases and J 3 bases, with 10 bases left between them. CDR3 amino acids: CASSLMEEYTEAFF. The CDR3 coding sequence is TGTGCCAGCAGCTTAATGGAGGAGTACACTGAAGCTTTCTTT. The entire variable domain, with the rest obtained from reference TRBV13 and TRBJ1-1, is as follows: AAGVIQSPRHLIKEKRETATLKCYPIPRHDTVYWYQQGPGQDPQFLISFYEKMQSDKGSIPDRFSAQQFSDYHSELNMSSLELGDSALYFCASSLMEEYTEAFFGQGTRLTVV.

The V gene is TRBV11-2, the J gene TRBJ2-1, with D possibly matching TRBD2 (5 bases). Germline CDR1 SGHAT, CDR2 FQNNGV. The germline V and J ends were trimmed by 6 bases and 0 bases, with 6 bases remaining between them. This CDR3 is built from 13 residues. The CDR3 reads CASRGSSYNEQFF. Here the CDR3 DNA reads TGTGCCAGCAGAGGGAGCTCCTACAATGAGCAGTTCTTC.

The chain combines TRBV30 with TRBJ1-6; D possibly corresponds to TRBD1 (6 bases). CDR1 and CDR2 from the germline V gene are GTSNPN and SVGIG (reference sequence). V was clipped by 3 bases and J by 6 bases, with 9 bases between them. The CDR3 length is 13 residues. CDR3 nucleotide sequence: TGTGCCTGGAGGGACAGTCTTAATTCACCCCTCCACTTT. This encodes CAWRDSLNSPLHF.

J is TRBJ1-4 and V is TRBV30; 7 positions match TRBD1. Per germline, CDR1 GTSNPN and CDR2 SVGIG (reference sequence). The ends lost 0 bases at V and 1 base at J; junction bases unmatched: 5. This CDR3 contains 16 residues. The CDR3 nucleotides are TGTGCCTGGAGTGTTGACAGGGTGGGAACTAATGAAAAACTGTTTTTT. This codes for CAWSVDRVGTNEKLFF.

This clone was seen a single time. This chain uses TRBV29-1 with TRBJ2-7; TRBD2 agrees at 11 bases. Trimming removed 2 bases from V and 5 bases from J; junction bases left unmatched: 5. The CDR3 covers 14 residues. Germline assignment: CDR1 SQVTM and CDR2 ANQGSEA. This chain's CDR3 is CSVEKLAGGDEQYF. In nucleotides, the CDR3 is TGCAGCGTTGAAAAGCTAGCGGGGGGCGACGAGCAGTACTTC.

The V and J genes are TRBV14 and TRBJ1-2; 7 nucleotides match TRBD1. The CDR3 loop spans 13 amino acids. J was trimmed by 3 bases and V by 6 bases; bases with no gene match: 4. The germline V gene encodes CDR1 SGHDN and CDR2 FVKESK. The CDR3 DNA sequence: TGTGCCAGCAGTCCCGGGACAGACTATGGCTACACCTTC. Its protein product is CASSPGTDYGYTF.

V is TRBV30 and J is TRBJ1-1; D not certain. The CDR3 consists of 14 residues. V was pared by 4 bases and J by 0 bases, with 12 bases between. Germline lookup yields CDR1 GTSNPN and CDR2 SVGIG (reference sequence). The CDR3 nucleotides are TGTGCCTGGAATGTTAACACCATGAACACTGAAGCTTTCTTT. Protein sequence: CAWNVNTMNTEAFF.

The chain combines TRBV4-1 with TRBJ1-2, with a possible D match to TRBD1 (5 bases). CDR3 length: 15 residues. V was cut by 4 bases and J by 6 bases, with 18 bases left in between. The germline V gene has CDR1 MGHRA and CDR2 YSYEKL. The CDR3 is CASSPPGGIMDGYTF. CDR3 coding DNA: TGCGCCAGCAGCCCCCCGGGGGGAATTATGGATGGCTACACCTTC.